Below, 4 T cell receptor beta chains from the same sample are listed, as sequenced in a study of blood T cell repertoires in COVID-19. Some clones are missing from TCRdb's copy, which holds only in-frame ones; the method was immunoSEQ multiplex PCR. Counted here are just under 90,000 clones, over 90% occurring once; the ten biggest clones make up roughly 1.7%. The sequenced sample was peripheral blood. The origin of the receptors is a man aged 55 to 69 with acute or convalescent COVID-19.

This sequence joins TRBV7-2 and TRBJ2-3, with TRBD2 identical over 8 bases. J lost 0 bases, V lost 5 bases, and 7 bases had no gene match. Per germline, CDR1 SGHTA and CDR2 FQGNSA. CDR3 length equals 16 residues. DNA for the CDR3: TGTGCCAGCAGCCCCGTAGCGGGACTCAGCACAGATACGCAGTATTTT. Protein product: CASSPVAGLSTDTQYF.

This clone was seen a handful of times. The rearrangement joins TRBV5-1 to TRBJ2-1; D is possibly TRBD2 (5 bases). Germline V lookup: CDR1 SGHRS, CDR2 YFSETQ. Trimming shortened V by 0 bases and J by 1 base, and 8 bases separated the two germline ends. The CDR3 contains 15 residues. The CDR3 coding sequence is TGCGCCAGCAGCTTGGAGGGAGAGTCCTACAATGAGCAGTTCTTC. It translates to CASSLEGESYNEQFF. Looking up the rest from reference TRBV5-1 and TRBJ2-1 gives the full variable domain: KAGVTQTPRYLIKTRGQQVTLSCSPISGHRSVSWYQQTPGQGLQFLFEYFSETQRNKGNFPGRFSGRQFSNSRSEMNVSTLELGDSALYLCASSLEGESYNEQFFGPGTRLTVL.

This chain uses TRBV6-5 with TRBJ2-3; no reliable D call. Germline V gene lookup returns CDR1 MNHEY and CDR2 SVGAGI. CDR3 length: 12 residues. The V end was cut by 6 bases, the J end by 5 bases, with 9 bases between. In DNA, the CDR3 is TGTGCCAGCAGCACGCTCGGAGATACGCAGTATTTT. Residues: CASSTLGDTQYF.

The CDR3 sequence is CASSLALSAEIMNTEAFF. The CDR3 DNA follows: TGTGCCAGCAGCTTAGCGCTAAGTGCGGAGATAATGAACACTGAAGCTTTCTTT. The V and J genes are TRBV7-8 and TRBJ1-1; D is ambiguous. V was trimmed by 0 bases and J by 0 bases, leaving 17 bases between them. This CDR3 is 18 amino acids long. The germline gives CDR1 SGHVS, CDR2 FQNEAQ.